The sequence of this T cell receptor (beta chain) was determined in a study of human T cells and chemical hapten exposure. The overall study: Upper-back patches of 0.01% DPC were read at 6 days. Findings of the study overall: Versus controls, significantly more large CDR3 similarity clusters arose from expanded TCRs.

V dropped 0 bases and J dropped 6 bases, with 12 bases sitting between them. The CDR3 is 15 amino acids. Per the germline V gene, CDR1 is SGHVS and CDR2 is FNYEAQ. The library put unique molecular identifiers onto individual cDNA molecules. Each CDR3 protein gets one entry after TCRdb re-called the RACE reads with MiXCR. Of more than 80,000 distinct CDR3 sequences detected, 11% appear once; the ten largest clones hold 2.5% to 4%. Time point reported: pre-sensitization, week 0. Regarding treatment: therapeutic diphenylcyclopropenone sensitization with weekly scalp DPC. With respect to this clonotype: Its target is not known.

The TCR comes from a woman aged 60-75 years with alopecia areata. Some clones in this sample may be carry-over from other donors' samples. Source: whole blood, taken in connection with sensitization to the hapten diphenylcyclopropenone (DPC). The chain recombines TRBV7-6 with TRBJ2-1; D unclear. CDR3 sequence: CASSLAWLGGNEQFF. Here the CDR3 DNA reads TGTGCCAGCAGCTTAGCGTGGTTGGGTGGCAATGAGCAGTTCTTC.